This TCR beta chain was identified during a study of graft-versus-host responses after intestinal transplantation. The wider study: The whole recipient group had anti-thymocyte globulin induction followed by tacrolimus and steroids for 2 to 3 years.

The assay was immunoSEQ multiplex PCR, and TCRdb's table has in-frame clones only and misses some. The data show about 110,000 clones, about 93% seen once. The germline CDR1 and CDR2 sequences are MNHEY and SMNVEV (reference sequence). The CDR3 length is 15 residues. Between the trimmed V and J ends, which lost 4 bases and 0 bases, there was a span of 9 bases. Study-level findings and limits: Recipient marrow contained GvH clones, some of which appeared first in ileum or blood.

Turning to this clone: Antigen specificity is unknown.

The rearrangement links TRBV27 to TRBJ2-2; D ambiguous. The receptor's source is a human donor who received an intestinal transplant. The material was unstimulated CD8+ T cells sorted from spleen or lymph node cells, obtained before intestinal transplant. The CDR3 sequence is CASSSLGTNTGELFF. Here the CDR3 DNA reads TGTGCCAGCAGTTCTTTGGGGACGAACACCGGGGAGCTGTTTTTT.